This T cell receptor (beta chain) was recorded in a study of CD8+ T cells in alopecia areata (dated by TCRdb to 2017 to 2018). Background on the whole study: The treated patients, all with moderate-to-severe alopecia areata, were enrolled in an open-label pilot trial of oral tofacitinib given at 5 to 10 mg twice daily. High-throughput TCRbeta sequencing was used to examine T cell clonal expansion in alopecia areata in both the C3H/HeJ mouse model and human patients. RNA came from the PAXgene miRNA kit for fixed scalp, the miRNeasy kit for PBMCs, and the RNeasy kit for mouse skin. Biopsies were taken from tofacitinib-treated patients at baseline and again at 4 and 24 weeks into treatment, and several of those patients also had a later scalp biopsy. The SALT score, which quantifies the percentage of affected scalp surface area, was used to measure disease severity in treated patients. TCRbeta CDR3 regions were amplified by immunoSEQ multiplex PCR using 35 Vbeta forward and 13 Jbeta reverse primers. Patients stayed on tofacitinib for 6 to 18 months and then had 6 months of follow-up off drug so that delayed response and recurrence could be assessed. Scalp clonality was compared among normal scalp (n=4), patchy alopecia areata scalp (n=8), and alopecia totalis/universalis scalp (n=8). Human TCRbeta sequencing covered scalp tissue and sorted CD4+ and CD8+ peripheral blood T cells from patchy and totalis/universalis alopecia areata patients and healthy controls.

The library was built by means of the immunoSEQ multiplex PCR assay. To provide template for TCR sequencing, every sample had RNA extracted and reverse transcribed into cDNA. First-strand cDNA was synthesized with SuperScript III using a 2:1 mix of oligo-dT and random hexamers. A synthetic immune receptor repertoire was used to gauge amplification bias, and whatever bias remained was removed computationally. As for the authors' bioinformatics: Raw reads were preprocessed for error removal, and CDR3 was defined according to IMGT conventions as running from the conserved cysteine to phenylalanine. Clonality was computed as 1 minus the Shannon entropy, with the entropy normalized by log2 of the number of productive unique TCRs. Whether scalp clones were CD4 or CD8 was inferred by matching scalp TCRbeta sequences against CD4 and CD8 repertoires sorted from blood. TCRdb took over this immuneACCESS table, retaining in-frame rearrangements with V and J assigned. Such tables are incomplete; in checked studies, under half of the missing clones stem from an unresolved V gene, and the remainder is unexplained. The V and J calls and the clone size are those of that table, but D and trimming were determined from the DNA. The sample yields 250,000 to 350,000 clones; 60% were counted once. About 0.88% of the sample is held by the ten biggest clonotypes.

The research as a whole found: Scalp TCR repertoire analysis is complicated because resident alphabeta T cells in normal human skin are also sequenced, whereas mouse skin is dominated by gammadelta T cells. Lesional scalp, especially in alopecia totalis/universalis, showed higher clonality and more expanded CD8+ clones than normal scalp, suggesting antigenic drive. Tofacitinib significantly lowered scalp clonality and the number of expanded CD8+ clones among the top 100 scalp clones. Because the treated cohort was small and had only one nonresponder, larger studies are needed to examine links between baseline CD8+ expansion and response. Many expanded lesional clones were found to persist in scalp and blood during tofacitinib treatment, and relapse after treatment cessation may be partly explained by this persistence. TCR sequences shared between patients were less clear than in mice, possibly partly because of HLA diversity in the patient population.

For CDR1 and CDR2, the germline V gene (reference sequence) lists DFQATT and SNEGSKA. The junction shows trimming of 0 bases on V and 11 bases on J, plus 10 bases between the germline ends. Inclusive of the bounding cysteine and phenylalanine, the CDR3 is 11 residues long. The sequence is cut down to CDR3 DNA, 33 bases in frame from base 1. Comments on this clone: The target of this receptor is not known. It has no much larger one-base neighbor in the sample; base qualities were not kept.

The treatment or condition tag for this specimen amounts to: oral pan-JAK inhibitor, 5-10 mg twice daily. From alopecia areata patients, peripheral blood was collected along with lesional scalp punch biopsies. PBMCs were separated by density centrifugation and stained for CD3, CD4 and CD8, after which CD4+ and CD8+ T cells were sorted on a FACSAria. The rearranged chain carries TRBV20-1 and TRBJ1-1, with TRBD1 tentatively as D gene (6 bases match). The sequencing used CD4+ T cells sorted from blood, collected around week 54, from a patient treated with tofacitinib. The origin of this receptor is a human donor with alopecia areata. The DNA sequence is TGCAGTGCTAGAGAAACAGGGAGGGCTTTCTTT. Its protein is CSARETGRAFF.